The entry that follows covers one T cell receptor beta chain sequence. This clonotype was recorded a few times. The clone's antigen remains unknown. Base qualities are not recorded, but no much larger clone differs from it by a single base. Naive CD8 T cell libraries were made from about 20,000 to 1,000,000 sorted cells using 10%, 30% or 50% of purified RNA. Naive CD8 T cells, defined as CD8+CD4-CCR7+CD45RA+, were FACS-sorted into RLT Plus buffer on a BD FACSAria II. Detection sensitivity was tested by spiking Jurkat RNA equal to some 11 TCR copies' worth into samples containing roughly 19,000-1,000,000 naive CD8 T cells. CD8 T cells were enriched with RosetteSep CD8+ T Cell Enrichment Cocktail and Ficoll-Paque, followed by ACK red cell lysis. Library prep was done by PCR. The listed sequencing device is NextSeq 500. Preparation of bulk TCR libraries followed a previously described approach, with the TCR primers listed in Table S5. Total RNA was purified with the Qiagen AllPrep DNA/RNA kit. Before any analysis, reads coming from multiple sequencing runs of the same library were combined into one pool. In the paper's pipeline: Reads were retained only if an exact TCR constant sequence was present, and the retained reads were trimmed to 150 nt and grouped according to their 12-nt molecular barcodes. Within each barcode group, reads were sub-clustered at a 15% Levenshtein threshold, and quality-weighted consensus sequences were built per RNA molecule. Non-functional sequences were removed, as were lower-count sequences one edit away from another. On the basis of fitting two negative binomial distributions, barcode sub-clusters with fewer than 20% of the maximum read count were discarded. TCRdb reworked the public reads: Q25 trimming with fastp, MiXCR clone assembly, productive beta chains retained. Every entry covers one CDR3 protein and lists the most common genes and DNA from its rows. TCRdb, not the authors, supplied the V and J calls. The sample table contains hundreds of thousands of distinct CDR3 sequences; only one count was recorded for 25% of them. In total, the top ten clones hold around 0.78% of the sample.

Including cysteine and phenylalanine, the CDR3 has 13 amino acids. The kept DNA is CDR3 alone, 39 bases in frame from the first base. V is pruned by 8 bases and J by 1 base, leaving 5 bases of the junction without a gene match. CDR1 and CDR2 are drawn from the germline V gene (reference sequence): LNHNV, YYDKDF. The record originates from a study of molecular identifiers for immune sequencing clone quantification (dated by TCRdb to the late 2010s). Concerning the study at large: For a replicate experiment, RNA from around 18,000 or 91,000 naive CD8 T cells was divided into five aliquots, and four of the five aliquots were sequenced. CD8 T cells were used in a methods study to benchmark molecular-identifier clustering-based TCR repertoire sequencing (MIDCIRS) and TCR RNA copy counting. Overall study outcomes, separate from this receptor: The naive libraries included spiked-in Jurkat TCR RNA (approximately ten copies' worth), and this RNA is not part of the donor repertoire. Modeling indicated roughly 3.2 TCR RNA copies recovered per cell, compared with around 10 by digital PCR, which implies a capture efficiency of approximately 30%. Identical TCR molecules sharing a barcode could cause highly expanded clone sizes to be underestimated. Even against a background of one million naive CD8 T cells, spiked-in Jurkat TCR RNA amounting to a single cell's worth was reported to be detectable. In CMV-specific effector cells, clones with more than 20 RNA copies accounted for over 99% of molecules, whereas in naive cells such clones accounted for under 1%. When barcode sub-clustering was left out, chimeric consensus sequences inflated TCR diversity, with chimeras reaching as high as 47%.

This receptor was taken from a human donor in good health. Some libraries in this study had Jurkat cell RNA spiked in. Sequencing input: naive CD8+ T cells from blood, with Jurkat cell RNA spiked in. Per the publication, the cell subset or site label means: FACS-sorted CD8+CD4-CCR7+CD45RA+ naive T cells. The chain is made from TRBV15 and TRBJ2-7, and 7 junctional nucleotides match TRBD1. The CDR3 region: CATGDSLSYEQYF. Read as DNA, the sequence is TGTGCCACCGGGGACAGCCTTTCCTACGAGCAGTACTTC.